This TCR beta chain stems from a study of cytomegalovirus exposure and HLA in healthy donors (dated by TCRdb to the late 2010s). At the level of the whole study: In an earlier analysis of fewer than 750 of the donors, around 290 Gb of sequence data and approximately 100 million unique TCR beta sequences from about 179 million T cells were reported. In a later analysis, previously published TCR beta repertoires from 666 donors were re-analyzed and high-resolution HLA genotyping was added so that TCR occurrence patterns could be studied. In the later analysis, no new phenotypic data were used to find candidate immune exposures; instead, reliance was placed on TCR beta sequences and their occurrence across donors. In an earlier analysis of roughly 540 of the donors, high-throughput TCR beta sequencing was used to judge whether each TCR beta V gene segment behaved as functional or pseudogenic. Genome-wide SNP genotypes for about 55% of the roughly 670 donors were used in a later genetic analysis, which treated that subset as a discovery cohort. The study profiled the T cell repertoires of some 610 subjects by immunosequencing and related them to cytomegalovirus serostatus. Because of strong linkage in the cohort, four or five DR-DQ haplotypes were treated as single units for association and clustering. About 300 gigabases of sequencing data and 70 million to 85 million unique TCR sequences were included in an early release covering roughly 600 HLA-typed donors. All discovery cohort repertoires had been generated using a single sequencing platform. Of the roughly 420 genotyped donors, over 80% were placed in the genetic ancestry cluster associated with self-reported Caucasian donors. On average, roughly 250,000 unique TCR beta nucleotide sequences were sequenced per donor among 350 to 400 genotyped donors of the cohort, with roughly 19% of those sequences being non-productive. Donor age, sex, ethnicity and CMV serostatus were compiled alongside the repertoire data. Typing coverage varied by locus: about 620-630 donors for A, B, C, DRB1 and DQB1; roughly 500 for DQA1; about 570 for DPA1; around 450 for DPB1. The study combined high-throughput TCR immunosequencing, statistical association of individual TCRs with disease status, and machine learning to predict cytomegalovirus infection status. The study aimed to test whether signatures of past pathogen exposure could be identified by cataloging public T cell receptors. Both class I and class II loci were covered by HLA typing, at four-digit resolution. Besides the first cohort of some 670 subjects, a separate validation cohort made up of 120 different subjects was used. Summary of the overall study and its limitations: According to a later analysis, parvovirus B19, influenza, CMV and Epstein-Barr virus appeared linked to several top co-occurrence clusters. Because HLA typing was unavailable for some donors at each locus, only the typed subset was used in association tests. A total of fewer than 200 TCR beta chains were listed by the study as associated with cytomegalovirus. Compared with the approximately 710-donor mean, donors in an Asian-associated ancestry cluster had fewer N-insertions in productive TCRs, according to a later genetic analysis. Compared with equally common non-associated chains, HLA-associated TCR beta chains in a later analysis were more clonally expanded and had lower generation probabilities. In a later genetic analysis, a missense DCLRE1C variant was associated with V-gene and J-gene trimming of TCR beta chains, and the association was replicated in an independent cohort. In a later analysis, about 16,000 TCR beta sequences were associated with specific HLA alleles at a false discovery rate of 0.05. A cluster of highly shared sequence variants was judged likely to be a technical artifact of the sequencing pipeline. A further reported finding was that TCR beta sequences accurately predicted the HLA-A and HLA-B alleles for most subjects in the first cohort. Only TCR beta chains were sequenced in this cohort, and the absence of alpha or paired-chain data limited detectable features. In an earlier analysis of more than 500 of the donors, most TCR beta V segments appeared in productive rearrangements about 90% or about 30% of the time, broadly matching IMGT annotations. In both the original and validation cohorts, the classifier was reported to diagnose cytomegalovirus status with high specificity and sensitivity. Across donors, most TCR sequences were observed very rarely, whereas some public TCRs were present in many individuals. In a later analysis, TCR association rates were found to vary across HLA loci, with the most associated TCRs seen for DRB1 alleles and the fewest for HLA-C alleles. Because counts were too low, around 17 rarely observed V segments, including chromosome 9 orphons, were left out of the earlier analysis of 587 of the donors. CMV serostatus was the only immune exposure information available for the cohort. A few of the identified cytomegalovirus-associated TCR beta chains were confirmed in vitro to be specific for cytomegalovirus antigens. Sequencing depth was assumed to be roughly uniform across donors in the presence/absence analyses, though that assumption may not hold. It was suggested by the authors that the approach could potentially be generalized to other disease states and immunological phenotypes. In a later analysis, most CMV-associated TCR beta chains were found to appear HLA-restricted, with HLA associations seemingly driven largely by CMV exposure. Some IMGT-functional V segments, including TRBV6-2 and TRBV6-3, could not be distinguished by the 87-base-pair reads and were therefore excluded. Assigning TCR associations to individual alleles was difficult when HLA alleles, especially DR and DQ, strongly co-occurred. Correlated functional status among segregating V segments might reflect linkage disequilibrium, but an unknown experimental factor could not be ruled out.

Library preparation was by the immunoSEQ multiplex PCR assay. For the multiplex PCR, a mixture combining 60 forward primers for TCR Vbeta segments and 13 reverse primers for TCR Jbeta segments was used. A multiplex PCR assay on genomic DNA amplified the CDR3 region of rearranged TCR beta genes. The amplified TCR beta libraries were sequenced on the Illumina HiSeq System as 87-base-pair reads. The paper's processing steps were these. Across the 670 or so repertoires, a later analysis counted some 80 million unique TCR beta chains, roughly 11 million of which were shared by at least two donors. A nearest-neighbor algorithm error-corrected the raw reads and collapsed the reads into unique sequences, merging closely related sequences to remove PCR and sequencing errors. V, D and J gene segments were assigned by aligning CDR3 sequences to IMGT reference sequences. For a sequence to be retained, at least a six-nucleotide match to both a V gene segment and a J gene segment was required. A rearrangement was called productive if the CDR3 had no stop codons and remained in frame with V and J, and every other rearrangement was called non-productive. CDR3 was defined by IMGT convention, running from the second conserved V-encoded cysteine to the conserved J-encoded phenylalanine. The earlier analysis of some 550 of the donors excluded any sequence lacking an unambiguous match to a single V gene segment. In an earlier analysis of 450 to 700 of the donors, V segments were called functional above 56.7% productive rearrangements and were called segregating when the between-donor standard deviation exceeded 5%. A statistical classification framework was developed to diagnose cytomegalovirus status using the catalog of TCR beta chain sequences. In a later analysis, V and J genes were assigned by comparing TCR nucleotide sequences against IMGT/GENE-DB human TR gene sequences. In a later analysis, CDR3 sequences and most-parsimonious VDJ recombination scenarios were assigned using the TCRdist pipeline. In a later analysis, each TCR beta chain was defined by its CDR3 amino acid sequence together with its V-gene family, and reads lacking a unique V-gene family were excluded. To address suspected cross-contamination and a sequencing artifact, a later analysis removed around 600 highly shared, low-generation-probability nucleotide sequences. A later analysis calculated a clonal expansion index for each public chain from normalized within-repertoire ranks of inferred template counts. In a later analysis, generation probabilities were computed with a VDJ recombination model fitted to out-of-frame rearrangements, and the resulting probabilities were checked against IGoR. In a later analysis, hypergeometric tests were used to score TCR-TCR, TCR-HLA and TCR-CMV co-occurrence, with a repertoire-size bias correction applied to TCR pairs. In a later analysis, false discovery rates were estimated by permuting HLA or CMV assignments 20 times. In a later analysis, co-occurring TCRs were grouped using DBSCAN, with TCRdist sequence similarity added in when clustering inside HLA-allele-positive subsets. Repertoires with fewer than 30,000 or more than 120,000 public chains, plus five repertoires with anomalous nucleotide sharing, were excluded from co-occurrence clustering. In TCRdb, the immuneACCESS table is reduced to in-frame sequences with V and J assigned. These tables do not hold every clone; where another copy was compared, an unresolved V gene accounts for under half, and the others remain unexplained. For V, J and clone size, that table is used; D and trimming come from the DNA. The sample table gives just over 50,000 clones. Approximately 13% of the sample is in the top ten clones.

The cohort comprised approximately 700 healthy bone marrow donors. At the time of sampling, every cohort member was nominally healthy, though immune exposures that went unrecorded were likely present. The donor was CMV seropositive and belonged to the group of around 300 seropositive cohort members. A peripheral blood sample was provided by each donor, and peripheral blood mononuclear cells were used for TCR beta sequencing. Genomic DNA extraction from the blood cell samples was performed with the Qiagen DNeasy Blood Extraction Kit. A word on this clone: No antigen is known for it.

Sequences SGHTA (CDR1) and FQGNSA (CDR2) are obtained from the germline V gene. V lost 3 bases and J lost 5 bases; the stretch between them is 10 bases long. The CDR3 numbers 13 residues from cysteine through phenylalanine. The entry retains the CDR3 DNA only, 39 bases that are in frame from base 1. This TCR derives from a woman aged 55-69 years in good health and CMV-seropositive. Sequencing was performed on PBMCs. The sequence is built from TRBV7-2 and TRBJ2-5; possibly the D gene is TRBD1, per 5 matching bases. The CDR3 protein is CASSLGRRETQYF. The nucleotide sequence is TGTGCCAGCAGCTTGGGGCGTCGGGAGACCCAGTACTTC.